The rows below give T cell receptor beta chains drawn from one sample of a study of Ad26.COV2.S vaccination and SARS-CoV-2 variants. Clones were read by immunoSEQ multiplex PCR, and TCRdb kept only the in-frame ones, dropping some. The table includes 250,000 to 300,000 clones, roughly 86% detected once. Sequencing used peripheral blood, obtained in a trial of Ad26.COV2.S vaccine versus placebo. The receptors originated from a person aged 18-60 years who received the Ad26.COV2.S COVID-19 vaccine or a placebo. CDR3s include the opening cysteine and the closing phenylalanine or tryptophan. The D gene is left open where the match is weak. Expanded clones get a size class; other rows say once, few or many, or leave the size out.

J	D	V	size	CDR3	DNA
TRBJ1-2	TRBD1	TRBV5-1	NA	CASSVGAGGADGYTF	TGCGCCAGCAGCGTGGGGGCAGGGGGCGCAGATGGCTACACCTTC
TRBJ1-4	NA	TRBV3-1/TRBV3-2	NA	CASSQGTVFNEKLFF	TGTGCCAGCAGCCAAGGGACGGTTTTCAATGAAAAACTGTTTTTT
TRBJ2-3	NA	TRBV11-2	once	CASSISLASTDTQYF	TGTGCCAGCAGCATATCCCTAGCGAGCACAGATACGCAGTATTTT
TRBJ2-1	NA	TRBV7-7	NA	CASSPLRGQGGVQGSYNEQFF	TGTGCTAGCAGCCCCCTGAGAGGGCAGGGTGGAGTACAGGGCTCCTACAATGAGCAGTTCTTC
TRBJ2-3	TRBD2	TRBV5-1	NA	CASSLLAGARTQYF	TGCGCCAGCAGCCTGTTAGCGGGGGCAAGGACGCAGTATTTT
TRBJ2-7	TRBD2	TRBV29-1	NA	CSVVAGGHPNEQYF	TGCAGCGTTGTAGCGGGAGGGCACCCGAACGAGCAGTACTTC
TRBJ2-1	NA	TRBV7-2	NA	CASSLASGLNEQFF	TGTGCCAGCAGCTTAGCTAGCGGACTCAATGAGCAGTTCTTC
TRBJ1-5	NA	TRBV6-6	few	CASVGDNQPQHF	TGTGCCAGCGTGGGGGACAATCAGCCCCAGCATTTT
TRBJ1-1	NA	TRBV6-2/TRBV6-3	NA	CASSKDGREAFF	TGTGCCAGCAGTAAAGACGGTCGTGAAGCTTTCTTT
TRBJ2-2	TRBD1	TRBV7-2	NA	CASSQQGANTGELFF	TGTGCCAGCAGCCAACAGGGGGCTAACACCGGGGAGCTGTTTTTT
TRBJ2-1	TRBD2	TRBV10-3	NA	CAISDETSGVNEQFF	TGTGCCATCAGTGATGAGACTAGCGGGGTGAATGAGCAGTTCTTC
TRBJ2-7	TRBD1	TRBV6-6	NA	CASRLQGDGSYEQYF	TGTGCCAGCAGACTACAGGGGGACGGTTCCTACGAGCAGTACTTC
TRBJ2-1	TRBD2	TRBV2	NA	CASNGLAGDNEQFF	TGTGCCAGCAATGGACTAGCGGGGGACAATGAGCAGTTCTTC
TRBJ2-2	TRBD1	TRBV4-2	NA	CASSHGGQGETGELFF	TGTGCCAGCAGCCACGGGGGACAGGGTGAGACCGGGGAGCTGTTTTTT
TRBJ1-1	TRBD1	TRBV19	once	CASTAGGTEAFF	TGTGCCAGTACGGCAGGGGGCACTGAAGCTTTCTTT
TRBJ1-2	TRBD1	TRBV3-1/TRBV3-2	NA	CASSPRDRGPGYGYTF	TGTGCCAGCAGCCCCCGGGACAGGGGGCCGGGCTATGGCTACACCTTC
TRBJ1-2	TRBD1	TRBV5-1	NA	CASSLGQGANYGYTF	TGCGCCAGCAGCTTGGGGCAGGGGGCTAACTATGGCTACACCTTC
TRBJ1-2	NA	TRBV6-1	NA	CASSERSQSYGYTF	TGTGCCAGCAGTGAGAGATCACAATCTTATGGCTACACCTTC
TRBJ2-1	TRBD2	TRBV6-4	NA	CASSDSGTRDHNEQFF	TGTGCCAGCAGTGACTCGGGGACTAGAGACCACAATGAGCAGTTCTTC
TRBJ1-5	TRBD1	TRBV30	NA	CAWSRGTGGVNQPQHF	TGTGCCTGGAGTAGGGGGACAGGGGGAGTTAATCAGCCCCAGCATTTT
TRBJ1-2	TRBD1	TRBV2	NA	CASIWNRGEGYTF	TGTGCCAGCATATGGAACAGGGGCGAAGGCTACACCTTC
TRBJ2-5	NA	TRBV27	NA	CASSLSGVETQYF	TGTGCCAGCAGTTTATCAGGGGTCGAGACCCAGTACTTC
TRBJ1-1	TRBD1	TRBV7-8	NA	CASRLGAGTANTEAFF	TGTGCCAGCAGGTTAGGTGCCGGGACAGCCAACACTGAAGCTTTCTTT
TRBJ2-3	TRBD1	TRBV9	NA	CASSARTGGAADTQYF	TGTGCCAGCAGCGCCCGAACAGGGGGCGCGGCAGATACGCAGTATTTT
TRBJ1-6	TRBD1	TRBV2	NA	CASSATGARSPLHF	TGTGCCAGCAGCGCAACAGGGGCACGGTCACCCCTCCACTTT
TRBJ1-1	NA	TRBV5-4	NA	CASSSRQAGTTEAFF	TGTGCCAGCAGCTCCCGACAGGCGGGTACGACTGAAGCTTTCTTT
TRBJ2-3	NA	TRBV14	once	CASSQDETGYGDTQYF	TGTGCCAGCAGCCAAGATGAAACGGGATATGGAGATACGCAGTATTTT
TRBJ2-7	TRBD1	TRBV18	NA	CASSPLRDRGSWEQYF	TGTGCCAGCTCACCTCTCCGGGACAGGGGCTCCTGGGAGCAGTACTTC
TRBJ2-3	NA	TRBV15	NA	CATSELIGGAIDTQYF	TGTGCCACCAGCGAGCTCATTGGGGGCGCGATAGATACGCAGTATTTT
TRBJ2-1	NA	TRBV3-1/TRBV3-2	NA	CASSETTKRGNEQFF	TGTGCCAGCAGCGAAACCACAAAAAGGGGGAATGAGCAGTTCTTC
TRBJ2-3	TRBD1	TRBV6-5	NA	CASQPGQGVSDTQYF	TGTGCCAGCCAACCGGGACAGGGGGTTTCAGATACGCAGTATTTT
TRBJ2-7	NA	TRBV18	NA	CASTGKAGSYEQYF	TGTGCCAGCACAGGGAAGGCAGGGAGTTACGAGCAGTACTTC
TRBJ1-1	NA	TRBV3-1/TRBV3-2	NA	CASSGGGRMNTEAFF	TGTGCCAGCAGCGGGGGAGGGCGGATGAACACTGAAGCTTTCTTT
TRBJ1-4	TRBD1	TRBV4-1	NA	CASSLWDGTGGEKLFF	TGCGCCAGCAGTCTTTGGGACGGGACAGGGGGTGAAAAACTGTTTTTT
TRBJ2-1	NA	TRBV2	NA	CASSDRLGRPELFF	TGTGCCAGCAGTGACCGCCTCGGACGGCCTGAGCTGTTCTTC
TRBJ2-5	TRBD2	TRBV20-1	NA	CSASFQRGETQYF	TGCAGTGCTAGTTTCCAGCGGGGGGAGACCCAGTACTTC
TRBJ1-5	NA	TRBV15	NA	CATSRERLAQGENQPQHF	TGTGCCACCAGCAGAGAGAGGTTAGCACAGGGCGAGAATCAGCCCCAGCATTTT
TRBJ2-7	NA	TRBV5-1	NA	CASSLVSKAIDEQYF	TGCGCCAGCAGCTTGGTCTCGAAGGCGATCGACGAGCAGTACTTC
TRBJ1-5	NA	TRBV5-1	NA	CASSLEGPNQPQHF	TGCGCCAGCAGCTTGGAGGGGCCCAATCAGCCCCAGCATTTT
TRBJ1-5	NA	TRBV6-2/TRBV6-3	NA	CASSYTQAPDQPQHF	TGTGCCAGCAGTTACACACAGGCCCCCGATCAGCCCCAGCATTTT
TRBJ1-1	TRBD1	TRBV7-9	few	CASRTGVAEAFF	TGTGCCAGCAGAACAGGGGTGGCTGAAGCTTTCTTT
TRBJ1-2	NA	TRBV2	NA	CASTRQGPLLGGYTF	TGTGCCAGCACCCGGCAGGGGCCGTTGTTGGGAGGCTACACCTTC
TRBJ1-1	TRBD1	TRBV2	NA	CASRGGTGNTEAFF	TGTGCCAGCAGGGGGGGGACAGGGAATACTGAAGCTTTCTTT
TRBJ2-1	TRBD2	TRBV5-1	NA	CASQPGLAGDEQFF	TGCGCCAGCCAGCCGGGACTAGCGGGAGATGAGCAGTTCTTC
TRBJ1-1	NA	TRBV27	NA	CASRSPGGAMGRTEAFF	TGTGCCAGCCGATCCCCGGGGGGCGCCATGGGAAGGACTGAAGCTTTCTTT
TRBJ1-2	TRBD1	TRBV18	NA	CASSVGQGDGYTF	TGTGCCAGCTCGGTAGGACAGGGCGATGGCTACACCTTC
TRBJ1-2	NA	TRBV16	NA	CASSQSGTKRGYTF	TGTGCCAGCAGCCAATCCGGGACCAAGCGTGGCTACACCTTC
TRBJ1-4	NA	TRBV4-1	NA	CASGTGQTNNEKLFF	TGCGCCAGCGGAACCGGACAGACTAATAATGAAAAACTGTTTTTT
TRBJ2-5	TRBD2	TRBV7-2	NA	CASSFQAGGQETQYF	TGTGCCAGCAGCTTCCAAGCGGGGGGTCAAGAGACCCAGTACTTC
TRBJ1-2	NA	TRBV18	NA	CASSPYGRDGYTF	TGTGCCAGCTCACCCTACGGCAGGGACGGCTACACCTTC
TRBJ2-7	TRBD2	TRBV7-9	NA	CASSPGLAGGVPYEQYF	TGTGCCAGCAGCCCGGGACTAGCGGGGGGAGTCCCCTACGAGCAGTACTTC
TRBJ1-1	NA	TRBV29-1	once	CSVGTEIEAFF	TGCAGCGTTGGGACAGAGATTGAAGCTTTCTTT
TRBJ1-6	TRBD1	TRBV18	NA	CASSLGQGGNSPLHF	TGTGCCAGCTCACTGGGACAGGGGGGGAATTCACCCCTCCACTTT
TRBJ2-7	TRBD1	TRBV6-5	NA	CASRDRGYEQYF	TGTGCCAGCAGGGACAGGGGGTACGAGCAGTACTTC
TRBJ2-1	NA	TRBV11-2	once	CASGSRLGVDNEQFF	TGTGCCAGCGGGAGTCGGCTAGGAGTCGACAATGAGCAGTTCTTC